This TCR beta chain appears in the sequencing data of a study of persistence of HIV-infected CD4 T cells. Points from the study as a whole: Within sorted populations, more oligoclonal TCRs accompanied more oligoclonal proviruses.

V shed 2 bases and J shed 5 bases, with 12 bases lying between them. This CDR3 has 14 amino acids. Germline V CDR1 and CDR2: MNHEY, SVGEGT. This was the immunoSEQ version 4 assay in survey mode. Each sample used up to about 1 ug genomic DNA diluted to approximately 10 ng/uL. TCRdb keeps only in-frame clones here, not all; method: immunoSEQ multiplex PCR. The sample has 40,000 to 55,000 clones; under 85% are singletons. Cells were stimulated with CMV-infected fibroblast lysates at 8.5 to 10 ug/mL. CD40L/CD69 double-negative CD45RO-high memory CD4+ T cells were collected. These HIV-1-infected adults initiated suppressive ART in chronic infection. Plasma HIV-1 RNA stayed below 50 copies/mL for at least 4 years. This clone has only a few counts. Its specificity is not known.

The sample consisted of CD4+ T cells sorted from PBMCs after approximately 19-hour stimulation, taken from a patient who received antiretroviral therapy. The source is an adult man with HIV who was CMV-seropositive. This rearrangement joins TRBV6-2 or TRBV6-3 to TRBJ1-2; weak D call: TRBD1 (5 bases). The DNA of the CDR3 is TGTGCCAGCAGTTACGACCAGGGCTCGTATGGCTACACCTTC. This gives the protein CASSYDQGSYGYTF.